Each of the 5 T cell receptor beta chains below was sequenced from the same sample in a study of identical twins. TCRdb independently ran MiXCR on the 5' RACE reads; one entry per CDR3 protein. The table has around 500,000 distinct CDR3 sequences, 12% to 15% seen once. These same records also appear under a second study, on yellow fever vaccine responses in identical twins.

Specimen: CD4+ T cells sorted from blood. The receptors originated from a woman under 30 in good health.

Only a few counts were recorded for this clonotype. CDR3 loop: CATSRDMTNYNEQFF. The CDR3 nucleotides read TGTGCCACCAGCAGAGATATGACTAACTACAATGAGCAGTTCTTC. V is TRBV15 and J is TRBJ2-1, with a weak D call TRBD2 (5 bases). The CDR3 length is 15 residues. Trimming took off 0 bases at V and 3 bases at J, with 9 bases between the two ends. The germline gives CDR1 LNHNV, CDR2 YYDKDF (reference sequence).

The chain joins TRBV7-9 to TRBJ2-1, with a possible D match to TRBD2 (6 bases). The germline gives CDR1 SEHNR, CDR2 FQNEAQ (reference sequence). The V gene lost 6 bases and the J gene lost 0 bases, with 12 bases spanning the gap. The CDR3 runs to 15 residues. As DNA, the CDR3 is TGTGCCAGCAGTAAGTGGGGGGACTCCTACAATGAGCAGTTCTTC. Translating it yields CASSKWGDSYNEQFF.

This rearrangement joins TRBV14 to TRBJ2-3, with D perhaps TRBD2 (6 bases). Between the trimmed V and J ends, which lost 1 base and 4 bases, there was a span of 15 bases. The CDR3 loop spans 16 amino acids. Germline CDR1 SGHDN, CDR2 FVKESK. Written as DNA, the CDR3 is TGTGCCAGCAGCCAAGTCGTGGGGCCGGGGGCAGATACGCAGTATTTT. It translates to CASSQVVGPGADTQYF.

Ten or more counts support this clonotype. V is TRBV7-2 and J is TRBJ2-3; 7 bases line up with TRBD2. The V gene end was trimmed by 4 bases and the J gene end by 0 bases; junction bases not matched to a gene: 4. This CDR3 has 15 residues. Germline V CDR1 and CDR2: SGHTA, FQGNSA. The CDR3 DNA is TGTGCCAGCAGCTCCAGCGGGGCTAGCACAGATACGCAGTATTTT. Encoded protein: CASSSSGASTDTQYF.

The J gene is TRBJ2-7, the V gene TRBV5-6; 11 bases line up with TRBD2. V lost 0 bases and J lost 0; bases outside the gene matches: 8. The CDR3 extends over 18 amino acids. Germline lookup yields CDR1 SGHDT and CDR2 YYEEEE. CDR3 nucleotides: TGTGCCAGCAGCTTGGCCTTAGGACTAGCGGGTTTCTCCTACGAGCAGTACTTC. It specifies CASSLALGLAGFSYEQYF.